This TCR beta chain was sequenced for a study of beta chain features in type 1 diabetes. Whole-study context: Cells sorted and examined across all samples totaled around 110,000,000.

This clone was seen more than once but under ten times. TCRB transcripts that were expressed got sequenced, as all of the isolated RNA had been reverse transcribed. The repertoire was sequenced with immunoSEQ multiplex PCR; TCRdb's copy has only in-frame clones and lacks some. Of just over 600,000 clones in the sample, roughly 16% are singletons; the top ten hold about 0.097%. Germline V gene sequence: CDR1 LNHNV, CDR2 YYDKDF (reference sequence). Trimming removed 0 bases from V and 3 bases from J; junction bases left unmatched: 2. This CDR3 region has 15 residues. The specimen sequenced was naive CD4+ T cells from blood. The rearrangement uses TRBV15 and TRBJ2-7; 10 nucleotides match TRBD1. The sequence came from a man between 18 and 29 years old in good health. CDR3 protein: CATSRDDRGHYEQYF. The CDR3 coding sequence is TGTGCCACCAGCAGAGATGACAGGGGGCACTACGAGCAGTACTTC.